Listed below are T cell receptor beta chains from one sample, sequenced in a study of Ad26.COV2.S vaccination and SARS-CoV-2 variants. Clones were read by immunoSEQ multiplex PCR, and TCRdb kept only the in-frame ones, dropping some. The table lists fewer than 400,000 clones, approximately 90% of them singletons, with 3% to 3.5% in the top ten. This specimen was peripheral blood, taken in a trial of Ad26.COV2.S vaccine versus placebo. These receptors were obtained from a person aged 18-60 years who received the Ad26.COV2.S COVID-19 vaccine or a placebo. Each CDR3 is given with its conserved first and last residue. The D gene is left open where the match is weak. Size is omitted from some rows. Given values are once, few, many or a class for expanded clones.

NA | TRBJ1-1 | TRBV27 | NA | TGTGCCAGCAGTCTCTTCGAGAACACTGAAGCTTTCTTT | CASSLFENTEAFF
NA | TRBJ1-1 | TRBV6-2/TRBV6-3 | NA | TGTGCCAGCAGTTCCAACTATCCCACTGAAGCTTTCTTT | CASSSNYPTEAFF
NA | TRBJ2-1 | TRBV7-9 | TRBD1 | TGTGCCAGCAGCACCTCCGGGACAGACTTCTACAATGAGCAGTTCTTC | CASSTSGTDFYNEQFF
once | TRBJ1-5 | TRBV7-9 | NA | TGTGCCAGCAGCCTCCACGATCCGGAGGGCAATCAGCCCCAGCATTTT | CASSLHDPEGNQPQHF
NA | TRBJ2-3 | TRBV5-6 | TRBD2 | TGTGCCAGCAGCTCGGGACTAGCGGGGGAATTTGTTACGCAGTATTTT | CASSSGLAGEFVTQYF
NA | TRBJ2-2 | TRBV5-1 | TRBD2 | TGCGCCAGCAGCCCCTCGCGGGGGTCCTCCGGGGAGCTGTTTTTT | CASSPSRGSSGELFF
NA | TRBJ1-2 | TRBV19 | TRBD1 | TGTGCCAGTAGTACACAGGGGGAGACAAACTATGGCTACACCTTC | CASSTQGETNYGYTF
NA | TRBJ1-1 | TRBV6-5 | TRBD1 | TGTGCCAGCGTGGGGACAGTCAACACTGAAGCTTTCTTT | CASVGTVNTEAFF
once | TRBJ2-5 | TRBV4-1 | TRBD1 | TGCGCCAGCAGCCAAGTAGTAGGACAGGGGAAAGAGACCCAGTACTTC | CASSQVVGQGKETQYF
NA | TRBJ1-1 | TRBV10-3 | TRBD1 | TGTGCCATCAGTAAAGACAGGGGGCAGTTCGAAAACACTGAAGCTTTCTTT | CAISKDRGQFENTEAFF
NA | TRBJ2-2 | TRBV10-2 | NA | TGCGCCAGCAGGGACCCGAACCGGGGGACCGGGGAGCTGTTTTTT | CASRDPNRGTGELFF
NA | TRBJ2-5 | TRBV29-1 | TRBD1 | TGCAGCGTTATTCAGGGGGAAGAGACCCAGTACTTC | CSVIQGEETQYF
NA | TRBJ2-5 | TRBV9 | NA | TGTGCCAGCAGCGTAGGGACACACCACCGTCAAGAGACCCAGTACTTC | CASSVGTHHRQETQYF
NA | TRBJ1-5 | TRBV5-6 | NA | TGTGCCAGCAGCTCAAGAAGGCAGTATTATCAGCCCCAGCATTTT | CASSSRRQYYQPQHF
NA | TRBJ1-6 | TRBV7-9 | NA | TGTGCCAGCAGCTCAGATAATTCACCCCTCCACTTT | CASSSDNSPLHF
NA | TRBJ1-1 | TRBV5-1 | NA | TGCGCCAGCAGCTGGGACGCCGACGAGGAAGCTTTCTTT | CASSWDADEEAFF
NA | TRBJ2-4 | TRBV13 | NA | TGTGCCAGCAGCCCCTCTAGGGGGGGCATTCAGTACTTC | CASSPSRGGIQYF
NA | TRBJ1-5 | TRBV19 | NA | TGTGCCAGTAGTGGGGGACGGCAGCCCCAGCATTTT | CASSGGRQPQHF
once | TRBJ2-7 | TRBV7-2 | NA | TGTGCCAGCAGCGCGCTGGACGGATCCTACGAGCAGTACTTC | CASSALDGSYEQYF
NA | TRBJ1-5 | TRBV6-5 | NA | TGTGCCAGCAAGGAGCGCGGATATCAGCCCCAGCATTTT | CASKERGYQPQHF
NA | TRBJ2-7 | TRBV3-1/TRBV3-2 | NA | TGTGCCAGCAGCCAAGATCTACAGGTCTGGCACGAGCAGTACTTC | CASSQDLQVWHEQYF
NA | TRBJ1-6 | TRBV30 | NA | TGTGCCTGGAGTAAAAAGGCCTCACCTGATTCACCCCTCCACTTT | CAWSKKASPDSPLHF
once | TRBJ2-1 | TRBV3-1/TRBV3-2 | TRBD2 | TGTGCCAGCAGCCTCCAAGCAGGACTAGCGGTCCGAGAGCAGTTCTTC | CASSLQAGLAVREQFF
NA | TRBJ1-1 | TRBV7-6 | NA | TGTGCCAGCAGCCCGGGGGCGGCCACTGAAGCTTTCTTT | CASSPGAATEAFF
NA | TRBJ1-1 | TRBV3-1/TRBV3-2 | TRBD1 | TGTGCCAGCAGCCCCTCGGACAGGGGCGGAATGAACACTGAAGCTTTCTTT | CASSPSDRGGMNTEAFF
NA | TRBJ2-5 | TRBV7-2 | NA | TGTGCCAGCAGCGCACAAGAGACCCAGTACTTC | CASSAQETQYF
NA | TRBJ2-2 | TRBV7-9 | NA | TGTGCCAGCAGCATGGTCGGGGGTACCGGGGAGCTGTTTTTT | CASSMVGGTGELFF
NA | TRBJ1-4 | TRBV4-3 | NA | TGCGCCAGCAGCCAAGATTCGTTGTTGGGGGACGGTGAAAAACTGTTTTTT | CASSQDSLLGDGEKLFF
NA | TRBJ2-5 | TRBV2 | NA | TGTGCCAGCAGTGAAATGCGGGGTACCGGCGGAGAGACCCAGTACTTC | CASSEMRGTGGETQYF
NA | TRBJ1-5 | TRBV20-1 | NA | TGCAGTGCTAGTACATTGGGTCAGCCCCAGCATTTT | CSASTLGQPQHF
NA | TRBJ2-3 | TRBV7-9 | NA | TGTGCCAGCAGTTTCTCCGGGACAACAGATACGCAGTATTTT | CASSFSGTTDTQYF
NA | TRBJ1-5 | TRBV6-2/TRBV6-3 | TRBD1 | TGTGCCAGCAGTAGACAGGGGTTGGGCAATCAGCCCCAGCATTTT | CASSRQGLGNQPQHF
NA | TRBJ1-1 | TRBV7-8 | NA | TGTGCCAGCAGCTTAGGATCCCGGGGCACTGAAGCTTTCTTT | CASSLGSRGTEAFF
NA | TRBJ2-3 | TRBV7-9 | NA | TGTGCCAGCAGCTTACCGTTAGGTCGGAATACTCCAGATACGCAGTATTTT | CASSLPLGRNTPDTQYF
NA | TRBJ2-2 | TRBV5-4 | NA | TGTGCCAGCAGCCCGCAAGGGGGAGACACCGGGGAGCTGTTTTTT | CASSPQGGDTGELFF
NA | TRBJ2-7 | TRBV28 | NA | TGTGCCAGCACCCAGGTTGGGGGACTCGGCTACGAGCAGTACTTC | CASTQVGGLGYEQYF
NA | TRBJ1-4 | TRBV15 | NA | TGTGCCACCAGCAGAGATGAGGGTGAGGGAGAAAAACTGTTTTTT | CATSRDEGEGEKLFF
NA | TRBJ2-5 | TRBV6-5 | TRBD2 | TGTGCCAGCAGTTACCCGGGGGGGGAGGAGACCCAGTACTTC | CASSYPGGEETQYF
NA | TRBJ2-1 | TRBV7-2 | NA | TGTGCCAGCAGCTTATGGTCAGCGGACAATGAGCAGTTCTTC | CASSLWSADNEQFF
NA | TRBJ1-5 | TRBV6-2/TRBV6-3 | NA | TGTGCCAGCAGTTACCCATCCCAGCCCCAGCATTTT | CASSYPSQPQHF
NA | TRBJ1-1 | TRBV6-1 | TRBD1 | TGTGCCAGCAGTGAATTCGGGACAGGGACCCCTGAAGCTTTCTTT | CASSEFGTGTPEAFF
NA | TRBJ2-2 | TRBV2 | TRBD1 | TGTGCCAGCAGTCTGACAGGGACCGGGGAGCTGTTTTTT | CASSLTGTGELFF
NA | TRBJ2-5 | TRBV2 | NA | TGTGCCACCGTTGTATGGAGGGGTGTGGAGACCCAGTACTTC | CATVVWRGVETQYF
NA | TRBJ1-1 | TRBV14 | NA | TGTGCCAGCAGCCAAGTGGCTCTTCGAATCGCTTTCTTT | CASSQVALRIAFF
NA | TRBJ2-7 | TRBV5-1 | TRBD2 | TGCGCCAGCAGCGTCCAGGCCGGGGGGACCTACGAGCAGTACTTC | CASSVQAGGTYEQYF
NA | TRBJ2-4 | TRBV9 | NA | TGTGCCAGCAGCGTAGGGATCGAAAACATTCAGTACTTC | CASSVGIENIQYF
NA | TRBJ2-2 | TRBV11-2 | NA | TGTGCCAGCACCCGAGGCAGTGGTCCGAACACCGGGGAGCTGTTTTTT | CASTRGSGPNTGELFF
NA | TRBJ1-1 | TRBV3-1/TRBV3-2 | NA | TGTGCCAGCAGCCAGGGAGGGGGGGCGTACACTGAAGCTTTCTTT | CASSQGGGAYTEAFF
NA | TRBJ2-7 | TRBV14 | TRBD1 | TGTGCCAGCAGCCCCCGGGACAGCTCCTACGAGCAGTACTTC | CASSPRDSSYEQYF
NA | TRBJ1-3 | TRBV5-1 | NA | TGCGCCAGCAGCGAGGGGGAAGGCTCTGGAAACACCATATATTTT | CASSEGEGSGNTIYF
NA | TRBJ1-6 | TRBV5-5 | NA | TGTGCCAGCAGCTTGTCTGCCTCGCTTAATTCACCCCTCCACTTT | CASSLSASLNSPLHF
NA | TRBJ2-3 | TRBV13 | TRBD1 | TGTGCCAGCAGCTTCTACCGACAGGGAGTAATAGATACGCAGTATTTT | CASSFYRQGVIDTQYF
NA | TRBJ2-7 | TRBV19 | TRBD1 | TGTGCCAGTAGTGATCAGGGGGCCTACGAGCAGTACTTC | CASSDQGAYEQYF
NA | TRBJ2-1 | TRBV10-3 | NA | TGTGCCATCAGTGAGGGTCAGGGACTTTACAATGAGCAGTTCTTC | CAISEGQGLYNEQFF
NA | TRBJ1-1 | TRBV6-4 | NA | TGTGCCAGCAGTGTGTCAGGGGAAAACACTGAAGCTTTCTTT | CASSVSGENTEAFF